This T cell receptor (beta chain) was retrieved from a study of blood T cell repertoires in COVID-19. Original handling: Counts of nucleated cells, estimated from reference gene primer amplification, were obtained. Clones were read by immunoSEQ multiplex PCR, and TCRdb kept only the in-frame ones, dropping some. For V, J and clone size, that table is used; D and trimming come from the DNA. The table includes over 90,000 clones, 75% to 95% detected once. Losses at the gene ends were 2 bases for V and 5 bases for J; bases not matched to a gene: 5. Germline CDR1 MGHDK, CDR2 SYGVNS. The CDR3 covers 14 residues.

Specimen: peripheral blood. This sequence was found in a man younger than 35 with acute or convalescent COVID-19. The chain combines TRBV25-1 with TRBJ2-7; 8 bases line up with TRBD1. The DNA for the CDR3 is TGTGCCAGCAGTGAAGGACAGGGTCTCCACGAGCAGTACTTC. Its translation: CASSEGQGLHEQYF.